This TCR beta chain was obtained from a study of naive and memory T cell subsets. Regarding the study as a whole: In naive cells, over 90% of TCR sequences were seen only once.

Worth noting for this clonotype: Its antigen remains unidentified.

CD4+ T cell IFNgamma after overnight CMV lysate exposure gave donor CMV status. The beta constant-region primer was an equimolar mix of two oligonucleotides covering TRBC1 and TRBC2. A 12-nucleotide UMI and the SP2 primer were added to the cDNA 3' end by oligonucleotide ligation. TCRdb itself ran the UMI-ligation and nested PCR reads through MiXCR, one entry per CDR3 protein. The sample lists 89,000 or so distinct CDR3 sequences; around 12% were seen once. Deletions cut 3 bases from V and 4 bases from J, with 9 bases between. The CDR3 is 14 residues long. The V gene's germline CDR1 is MNHEY and CDR2 SMNVEV (reference sequence).

The source is a human donor in good health. The specimen was central memory CD4+ T cells from blood. The gene calls are TRBV27 and TRBJ2-2, with D unclear. In nucleotides, the CDR3 is TGTGCCAGCAGTTTCAGTATTATCACCGGGGAGCTGTTTTTT. Encoded protein: CASSFSIITGELFF.